The 6 T cell receptor beta chains presented below share a single source sample, sequenced in a study of lymphopenia after photon versus proton radiotherapy. Method: immunoSEQ multiplex PCR; TCRdb's copy keeps in-frame clones and lacks some. In the table there are 160,000 or so clones, 70% to 90% of which are singletons. The sample here was peripheral blood, taken from a patient treated with photon-based radiotherapy. The receptor source for this set is a man aged 45-65 years with gastric cancer.

The chain uses TRBV10-1 and TRBJ2-7, with D unclear. This CDR3 contains 14 residues. Per the germline V gene, CDR1 is WNHNN and CDR2 is SYGVQD (reference sequence). Trimming removed 2 bases at V and 6 bases at J, with 14 bases between. Here the CDR3 DNA reads TGCGCCAGCAGTGAGATAGGGAAGGGCGGCGAGCAGTACTTC. Translated: CASSEIGKGGEQYF.

The rearrangement joins TRBV5-1 to TRBJ2-1; 7 nucleotides agree with TRBD2. This CDR3 comprises 17 residues. V lost 5 bases to trimming and J lost 5 bases; unmatched junction nucleotides: 16. Germline-derived CDR1 and CDR2 are SGHRS and YFSETQ. The CDR3 DNA reads as TGCGCCAGCAGACCTCCTGGGAGGGAGGGACCCAACAATGAGCAGTTCTTC. This gives the protein CASRPPGREGPNNEQFF. Together with reference TRBV5-1 and TRBJ2-1, the CDR3 gives the full variable domain: KAGVTQTPRYLIKTRGQQVTLSCSPISGHRSVSWYQQTPGQGLQFLFEYFSETQRNKGNFPGRFSGRQFSNSRSEMNVSTLELGDSALYLCASRPPGREGPNNEQFFGPGTRLTVL.

This chain connects TRBV27 to TRBJ1-1; 7 bases map to TRBD1. With V trimmed by 7 bases and J by 11 bases, 10 bases remained unmatched. CDR1 is MNHEY and CDR2 is SMNVEV in the germline V gene (reference sequence). This CDR3 contains 12 residues. CDR3 nucleotides: TGTGCCAGCAAAAAGAATAGGGGGCGGGCTTTCTTT. It codes for CASKKNRGRAFF.

The CDR3 sequence is CASSPQGVDEAFF. The CDR3 region has the DNA TGTGCCAGCAGCCCACAGGGAGTCGATGAAGCTTTCTTT. The chain couples TRBV7-2 to TRBJ1-1; possibly TRBD1 for D (6 bases). The CDR3 is made up of 13 amino acids. The germline V gene has CDR1 SGHTA and CDR2 FQGNSA. V shed 5 bases and J shed 7 bases, with 14 bases lying between them.

This clone was recorded once. CDR3: CASSLVGSRTDTQYF. The CDR3 bases are TGTGCCAGCAGCTTAGTGGGGAGCCGCACAGATACGCAGTATTTT. The chain uses TRBV11-2 and TRBJ2-3; TRBD2 might be the D (5 bases). Germline CDR1 reads SGHAT; CDR2 reads FQNNGV. V was clipped by 1 base and J by 1 base, with 9 bases between them. The CDR3 is 15 residues long.

The chain uses TRBV13 and TRBJ2-1; a weak D match, TRBD2 (6 bases). V lost 4 bases and J lost 0, with 10 bases in between. The length of the CDR3 is 15 residues. Germline values: CDR1 PRHDT, CDR2 FYEKMQ (reference sequence). CDR3 coding DNA: TGTGCCAGCAGCTCTAGCGCTAGCTCCTACAATGAGCAGTTCTTC. It translates to CASSSSASSYNEQFF.